This T cell receptor beta chain was recorded in a study of CD8 T cells in Susac syndrome. Random hexamers primed reverse transcription of roughly 0.5 to 1 ug RNA. TCRdb reanalysed the immunoSEQ multiplex PCR reads using MiXCR and keeps one entry per CDR3 protein. Among some 120,000 distinct CDR3 sequences listed, 85% to 95% were seen once. From blood CD8+ and CD4+ T cells, TCR beta sequences were generated. Looked up from germline, CDR1 is DFQATT and CDR2 is SNEGSKA (reference sequence). The CDR3 is made up of 14 amino acids. V was cut by 0 bases and J by 0 bases, with 7 bases left in between. Sample: CD8+ T cells from PBMCs. The TCR originated in a human donor in good health. The chain links TRBV20-1 to TRBJ2-3; a possible D gene is TRBD1 (5 bases). Here the CDR3 reads CSARDRASTDTQYF. DNA for the CDR3: TGCAGTGCTAGAGACAGGGCTAGCACAGATACGCAGTATTTT.